This T cell receptor (beta chain) was retrieved from a study of blood T cell repertoires in COVID-19. On the study more broadly: T cells, B-cell-depleted T cells, or PBMCs supplied cDNA or gDNA.

Clones were sequenced by immunoSEQ multiplex PCR, and TCRdb holds only the in-frame ones, with some missing. Of fewer than 85,000 clones listed, around 82% are singletons. V dropped 4 bases and J dropped 4; count of bases not matched to a gene: 9. This CDR3 has 18 residues. The V gene's germline CDR1 is SGDLS and CDR2 YYNGEE. What was sequenced was peripheral blood. The TCR comes from an older woman with acute or convalescent COVID-19. The rearrangement uses TRBV9 and TRBJ2-3, with 16 bases aligning to TRBD2. The CDR3 spells CASSQSPGTSGRADTQYF. The CDR3 bases are TGTGCCAGCAGCCAGAGTCCCGGGACTAGCGGGAGGGCAGATACGCAGTATTTT.